This T cell receptor beta chain derives from a study of siplizumab effects on memory and regulatory T cells. Study-wide results and limits: Apparently more diverse than memory cells, naive T cells also seemed major alloresponse contributors. For mappable alloreactive CD4+ clones, the mean Treg-derived fraction was less than 70% with siplizumab and around 27% in controls. Among alloreactive clones, only a minor fraction mapped to unstimulated subsets.

Regarding this clone: Its antigen is not known.

Clones were sequenced by immunoSEQ multiplex PCR, and TCRdb holds only the in-frame ones, with some missing. The sample yields approximately 84,000 clones, 95% seen once. Germline CDR1 is KGHSY and CDR2 is FQNENV. The CDR3 is 18 amino acids. V dropped 5 bases and J dropped 3 bases, with 25 bases sitting between them. Material for sequencing was CD8+ T cells sorted from blood. The chain links TRBV16 to TRBJ1-1; possibly TRBD1 for D (6 bases). The TCR sequence derives from a human donor in good health. The CDR3 loop is CASSNHPVRPGEDTEAFF. In DNA, the CDR3 is TGTGCCAGCAGCAACCATCCGGTTCGGCCAGGGGAGGACACTGAAGCTTTCTTT.